This TCR beta chain was sequenced during a study of cytomegalovirus exposure and HLA in healthy donors. The study, taken as a whole, reports: It was assumed in the presence/absence analyses that sequencing depth was roughly uniform across donors. There were a few CMV-associated chains whose specificity for CMV antigens was confirmed in vitro.

PCR was performed using 60 Vbeta and 13 Jbeta primers. Repertoires were generated with immunoSEQ multiplex PCR, while TCRdb's copy carries only in-frame clones and drops some. The data contain around 90,000 clones, about four fifths of them seen just once; the ten biggest clones take up approximately 10%. This clone was counted only a few times. Antigen: not known. Material: PBMCs. This receptor was identified in a human donor in good health.

CDR3 sequence (DNA): TGCAGCGTTGACAGGGGGCACGAGCAGTACTTC. Amino acid sequence: CSVDRGHEQYF. This chain links TRBV29-1 with TRBJ2-7; 8 bases are shared with TRBD1. This CDR3 has 11 residues. V dropped 3 bases and J dropped 5; count of bases not matched to a gene: 0. Germline CDR1 and CDR2: SQVTM and ANQGSEA.